This T cell receptor beta chain was captured in a study of blood T cells in healthy people across ages. The wider study: Every two T cells gave about one barcoded beta molecule via template switching.

Remarks on this clonotype: The antigen remains unidentified.

PCR was performed a second time for roughly 7 to 11 cycles using a sample-barcoded 5' primer and a J-beta primer mix. TCRdb passed the 5' RACE reads through MiXCR, listing each CDR3 protein once. The repertoire consists of 750,000 to 950,000 distinct CDR3 sequences, with roughly 25% occurring once and the leading ten covering 2.5% to 3.5%. Study findings and constraints: Long-lived donors exceeded aged donors in naive CD4+ cells and diversity. Strongly correlated with naive T cell percentage was TCR beta diversity.

Germline V gives CDR1 SGDLS, CDR2 YYNGEE. CDR3 length: 21 residues. Trimming pared 0 bases from V and 0 bases from J, leaving 22 bases between. The same sample was also studied in work on T cells of mothers and their children. Per that study: A second PCR was performed with the M1S primer. This primer added sample barcodes and 2-4 random nucleotides.

The receptor was derived from a boy between 10 and 17 years old in good health. The chain joins TRBV9 to TRBJ2-6; D perhaps matches TRBD1 (6 bases). The sample taken for sequencing was blood. CDR3 protein: CASSVGRSPDRYSSGANVLTF. The CDR3 coding sequence is TGTGCCAGCAGCGTAGGACGGAGCCCCGACAGGTATAGCTCTGGGGCCAACGTCCTGACTTTC.